Described below is a single T cell receptor (beta chain) sequence and its context. Its specificity is not known. The data derive from a study of T-cell memory formation after mild COVID-19. The study's findings and limits: Clones from the second wave (peaking day 37) had unconfirmed SARS-CoV-2 specificity.

TCRdb re-called the 5' RACE reads with MiXCR, one entry per CDR3 protein. In the table there are around 150,000 distinct CDR3 sequences, approximately 10% of which are singletons. Deletions cut 4 bases from V and 4 bases from J, with 10 bases between. Germline values: CDR1 SQVTM, CDR2 ANQGSEA. The CDR3 runs to 12 residues. This receptor was taken from a man aged 18 to 35 who had mild COVID-19 (a few samples of this study predate the infection). Cell type and time point are not known. Sequencing was done on a sample of PBMCs or a T cell subset sorted from them (not recorded which). The genes are TRBV29-1 and TRBJ2-5; D gene uncertain. The CDR3 DNA reads TGCAGCGTTGCTCGCGGAGTAGAGACCCAGTACTTC. Residues: CSVARGVETQYF.